Shown below are 28 T cell receptor beta chains from a single sample sequenced in a study of blood T cell repertoires in COVID-19. Profiled with immunoSEQ multiplex PCR; TCRdb holds only in-frame clones, not every one. This table holds fewer than 200,000 clones, roughly 70% found once. The sequencing input was peripheral blood. These receptors came from an elderly woman with acute or convalescent COVID-19.

This clone was seen more than once but under ten times. V and J are TRBV28 and TRBJ2-7; D gene uncertain. V was shortened by 7 bases and J by 3 bases, with 16 bases between the two germline ends. The CDR3 contains 14 residues. Germline V gene lookup returns CDR1 MDHEN and CDR2 SYDVKM. CDR3 coding DNA: TGTGCCAGCACCCAATTTTCCCTAGTCTACGAGCAGTACTTC. It translates to CASTQFSLVYEQYF.

This clone was found a few times. V and J are TRBV11-2 and TRBJ2-3, with unresolved D. Germline V gene lookup returns CDR1 SGHAT and CDR2 FQNNGV. The CDR3 covers 15 residues. V was cut by 1 base and J by 2 bases, with 10 bases left in between. As DNA, the CDR3 is TGTGCCAGCAGCTTAGCCCACAGATCCACAGATACGCAGTATTTT. This gives the protein CASSLAHRSTDTQYF.

With respect to this clone: At one boundary the junction diverges from the germline segment, which might be a read error. The chain uses TRBV19 and TRBJ2-7; TRBD1 matches 10 bases. CDR3 length: 15 amino acids. The germline CDR1 and CDR2 sequences are LNHDA and SQIVND (reference sequence). CDR3 nucleotides: TGTGCCGGTAGCCGCGTGGGGACAGGGGTCTACGAGCAGTACTTC. Its translation is CAGSRVGTGVYEQYF.

This clone was seen only a few times. This chain links TRBV28 with TRBJ1-3; D is uncertain. V lost 8 bases, J lost 2 bases, and 7 bases lay in between. This CDR3 comprises 12 residues. The germline gives CDR1 MDHEN, CDR2 SYDVKM. The chain's CDR3 is CASGEAGNTIYF. The CDR3 coding sequence is TGTGCCAGCGGGGAGGCTGGAAACACCATATATTTT.

The table lists this clone with a count of one. This rearrangement joins TRBV2 to TRBJ1-6; D is ambiguous. Germline CDR1 SNHLY, CDR2 FYNNEI. CDR3 length equals 12 residues. V lost 6 bases and J 5 bases, leaving 5 bases between the germline ends. CDR3 region: CASRQDNSPLHF. The DNA of the CDR3 is TGTGCCAGCAGGCAGGATAATTCACCCCTCCACTTT.

The chain recombines TRBV6-6 with TRBJ1-6; 10 positions agree with TRBD1. The CDR3 runs to 18 residues. The germline V gene has CDR1 MNHNY and CDR2 SVGAGI (reference sequence). The junction had 13 bases not matched to a gene; V was cut back by 6 bases and J by 5 bases. The DNA for the CDR3 is TGTGCCAGCAGCCGAGCTTTCGGGACAGGGGACAATAATTCACCCCTCCACTTT. Translating gives CASSRAFGTGDNNSPLHF.

In its sample, this clone was seen a few times. V gene TRBV18 combines with J gene TRBJ1-1; D gene uncertain. The CDR3 is made up of 13 amino acids. CDR1 and CDR2 from the germline V gene are KGHSH and LQKENI. Trimming removed 1 base from V and 8 bases from J, with 11 bases in between. The CDR3 reads CASSPQARSEAFF. CDR3 nucleotides: TGTGCCAGCTCACCACAGGCGAGGTCCGAAGCTTTCTTT. Complete variable domain (other parts from reference TRBV18 and TRBJ1-1): NAGVMQNPRHLVRRRGQEARLRCSPMKGHSHVYWYRQLPEEGLKFMVYLQKENIIDESGMPKERFSAEFPKEGPSILRIQQVVRGDSAAYFCASSPQARSEAFFGQGTRLTVV.

This clone occurred a few times. The chain couples TRBV23-1 to TRBJ1-2; D not certain. TRBV23-1 is assigned to the ORF class and has an uncertain function. This CDR3 region has 13 residues. Deletions cut 6 bases from V and 6 bases from J, with 14 bases between. The CDR3 nucleotides are TGCGCCAGCAGCCCCGAGGCCCGTGATGGCTACACCTTC. It is translated as CASSPEARDGYTF.

This chain joins TRBV28 and TRBJ2-3; D gene ambiguous. The CDR3 runs 15 residues. Trimming cost V 7 bases and J 2 bases, with 16 bases left between them. CDR1 and CDR2 from the germline V gene are MDHEN and SYDVKM. CDR3 sequence (DNA): TGTGCCAGCACCCCCGGTGGCGACAACACAGATACGCAGTATTTT. It is translated as CASTPGGDNTDTQYF. Full variable domain (remainder filled in from reference TRBV28 and TRBJ2-3): DVKVTQSSRYLVKRTGEKVFLECVQDMDHENMFWYRQDPGLGLRLIYFSYDVKMKEKGDIPEGYSVSREKKERFSLILESASTNQTSMYLCASTPGGDNTDTQYFGPGTRLTVL.

This clone was recorded at least ten times. The chain has TRBV29-1 and TRBJ1-1; possible D gene TRBD1, 5 bases. CDR1 SQVTM and CDR2 ANQGSEA come from the germline V gene. The CDR3 is 12 residues long. Trimming left V 5 bases short and J 5 bases short, with 12 bases between. Here the CDR3 reads CSVWREGTEAFF. CDR3 sequence (DNA): TGCAGCGTTTGGAGGGAGGGGACTGAAGCTTTCTTT.

The chain is built from TRBV19 and TRBJ2-1; TRBD1 agrees at 7 bases. The CDR3 runs 15 residues. With V trimmed by 8 bases and J by 0 bases, 7 bases remained unmatched. Germline values: CDR1 LNHDA, CDR2 SQIVND (reference sequence). The CDR3 DNA follows: TGTGCCAGTCGACAGGGCCTCAGCTCCTACAATGAGCAGTTCTTC. Residues: CASRQGLSSYNEQFF.

This clone has just one count. The CDR3 is CASSPPSSGGKYNEQFF. As DNA, the CDR3 is TGTGCCAGCAGCCCGCCTTCGAGCGGGGGGAAATACAATGAGCAGTTCTTC. The V call is TRBV7-9, the J call TRBJ2-1; 9 nucleotides match TRBD2. This CDR3 contains 17 residues. Trimming at V came to 5 bases and at J to 4 bases, leaving 12 bases not matched to a gene. Germline CDR1 SEHNR, CDR2 FQNEAQ (reference sequence).

The CDR3 region has the DNA TGCGCCAGCAGTGAGACCGGGTCCGTCGGTGAGACCCAGTACTTC. It yields the protein CASSETGSVGETQYF. The chain is built from TRBV10-1 and TRBJ2-5; D not certain. The CDR3 totals 15 residues. Germline V CDR1 and CDR2: WNHNN, SYGVQD (reference sequence). V lost 2 bases to trimming and J lost 5 bases, with 15 bases between them.

The V and J genes are TRBV3-1 (or the pseudogene TRBV3-2) and TRBJ2-2; 7 bases are a match to TRBD2. Unmatched junction bases numbered 11, after V lost 4 bases and J lost 6 bases. Germline V gene data show CDR1 as LGHDT and CDR2 as YNNKEL (reference sequence). There are 16 residues in the CDR3. The DNA for the CDR3 is TGTGCCAGCAGCCCCCGACTAGCTCCTTTCCCCGGGGAGCTGTTTTTT. Protein product: CASSPRLAPFPGELFF.

The chain carries TRBV6-1 and TRBJ2-5, with a tentative D call TRBD2 (7 bases). This CDR3 has 17 amino acids. Germline V gives CDR1 MNHNS, CDR2 SASEGT. Trimming pared 1 base from V and 4 bases from J, leaving 19 bases between. The CDR3 DNA follows: TGTGCCAGCAGTGAAGGGGGGGGGCGCGGTTCAACAGAGACCCAGTACTTC. Translated, it gives CASSEGGGRGSTETQYF.

This rearrangement joins TRBV9 to TRBJ2-3; 7 positions match TRBD2. Germline V CDR1 and CDR2: SGDLS, YYNGEE. The CDR3 is 15 amino acids. V shed 0 bases, J shed 3 bases, and the junction held 4 bases outside the gene matches. CDR3 region: CASSVGGSLTDTQYF. In nucleotides, the CDR3 is TGTGCCAGCAGCGTAGGCGGGAGCTTAACAGATACGCAGTATTTT.

CDR3 nucleotides: TGTGCCAGCAGCCCTCGCGGACAGGCGGCGGAGACCCAGTACTTC. This translates into CASSPRGQAAETQYF. The chain combines TRBV7-2 with TRBJ2-5; 7 bases are shared with TRBD1. The CDR3 totals 15 residues. Germline CDR1 and CDR2: SGHTA and FQGNSA. J gave up 5 bases and V 5 bases, and 11 bases lay outside the gene matches.

The chain carries TRBV6-2 or TRBV6-3 and TRBJ1-2; TRBD1 might be the D (6 bases). V was clipped by 2 bases and J by 5 bases, with 12 bases between them. Germline V lookup: CDR1 MNHEY, CDR2 SVGEGT. This CDR3 comprises 14 residues. The CDR3 region is CASSYGQGMYGYTF. The CDR3, as DNA: TGTGCCAGCAGTTACGGTCAGGGGATGTATGGCTACACCTTC.

CDR3 in DNA: TGTGCCAGTAGTAGCGGGAGTATCAGGTACGAGCAGTACTTC. This sequence encodes CASSSGSIRYEQYF. The V call is TRBV19, the J call TRBJ2-7; TRBD2 aligns across 7 bases. Germline V lookup: CDR1 LNHDA, CDR2 SQIVND (reference sequence). The CDR3 loop spans 14 amino acids. J lost 4 bases, V lost 4 bases, and 7 bases had no gene match.

The chain recombines TRBV4-1 with TRBJ1-1; D remains unclear. CDR3 length equals 15 residues. CDR1 and CDR2 from the germline V gene are MGHRA and YSYEKL. The V and J ends lost 6 bases and 10 bases respectively, with 24 bases between them. The CDR3 DNA reads TGCGCCAGCAGTCTCACCGCCGGGAGCTCGGATGGAGCTTTCTTT. This translates into CASSLTAGSSDGAFF.

The rearrangement links TRBV4-1 to TRBJ2-7; the match to TRBD2 covers 13 bases. Germline trimming cut 4 bases from V and 3 bases from J; bases unmatched to any gene: 3. Germline CDR1 and CDR2: MGHRA and YSYEKL. This CDR3 has 15 amino acids. This chain's CDR3 is CASSRGLAGHYEQYF. CDR3 DNA sequence: TGCGCCAGCAGCCGGGGACTAGCGGGGCACTACGAGCAGTACTTC.

This sequence joins TRBV28 and TRBJ1-1; TRBD1 matches at 7 bases. CDR1 MDHEN and CDR2 SYDVKM come from the germline V gene. V shed 5 bases and J 5 bases; nucleotides not matched to a gene: 8. CDR3 size: 14 residues. In DNA form, the CDR3 reads TGTGCCAGCAGTCTACCGACAGGGCGGACTGAAGCTTTCTTT. Protein product: CASSLPTGRTEAFF.

This chain connects TRBV5-4 to TRBJ2-4, with TRBD1 identical over 9 bases. This CDR3 region has 15 residues. J was trimmed by 6 bases and V by 4 bases; bases with no gene match: 8. CDR1 and CDR2 from the germline V gene are SGHNT and YYREEE (reference sequence). This chain's CDR3 is CASSTQGAERNIQYF. For the CDR3, the DNA is TGTGCCAGCAGCACACAGGGGGCGGAGAGAAACATTCAGTACTTC.

V and J are TRBV4-1 and TRBJ2-7, with TRBD2 matching over 11 bases. The J segment lost 5 bases and the V segment lost 3 bases, leaving 6 bases of the junction unmatched. The germline CDR1 and CDR2 sequences are MGHRA and YSYEKL. This CDR3 is 15 amino acids long. The CDR3 DNA reads as TGCGCCAGCAGCCAGACTAGCGGGAATTTTGACGAGCAGTACTTC. Translation: CASSQTSGNFDEQYF.

The rearrangement links TRBV18 to TRBJ1-6, with a possible D match to TRBD1 (5 bases). The CDR3 contains 16 residues. The germline CDR1 and CDR2 sequences are KGHSH and LQKENI. Deletions cut 3 bases from V and 0 bases from J, with 9 bases between. CDR3 DNA sequence: TGTGCCAGCTCACCGACAGAGAGCTCCTATAATTCACCCCTCCACTTT. Encoded protein: CASSPTESSYNSPLHF.

The chain uses TRBV6-6 and TRBJ2-2; 11 nucleotides line up with TRBD2. The CDR3 consists of 14 residues. The junction had 8 bases not matched to a gene; V was cut back by 11 bases and J by 6 bases. Germline lookup yields CDR1 MNHNY and CDR2 SVGAGI (reference sequence). DNA for the CDR3: TGTGCCTCCGGGACTAGCGGTTTGGCCGGGGAGCTGTTTTTT. The encoded protein is CASGTSGLAGELFF.

This clone was recorded only once. The chain combines TRBV7-8 with TRBJ2-7; 12 nucleotides line up with TRBD2. The CDR3 is 18 residues long. Unmatched junction bases numbered 13, after V lost 5 bases and J lost 2 bases. Germline V CDR1 and CDR2: SGHVS, FQNEAQ. CDR3 loop: CASSGRPGLAGNTYEQYF. CDR3 DNA: TGTGCCAGCAGCGGCAGACCGGGACTAGCGGGCAATACCTACGAGCAGTACTTC.

The chain employs TRBV13 and TRBJ1-2; D gene unclear. V gave up 5 bases and J gave up 4 bases, with 17 bases separating them. Per germline, CDR1 PRHDT and CDR2 FYEKMQ (reference sequence). CDR3 length equals 15 residues. The CDR3 bases are TGTGCCAGCAGCGATCGTTTGTCGGTCCCCTATGGCTACACCTTC. It yields the protein CASSDRLSVPYGYTF.